This T cell receptor beta chain is from a study of blood T cell repertoires in COVID-19. For the study at large: COVID-19 samples, acute and convalescent, were from the United States, Italy and Spain. The cDNA or gDNA used as material had been derived from T cells, B-cell-depleted T cells, or PBMCs.

In the study's own analysis: Amplifying reference gene primers gave estimates of nucleated cell counts. Sequenced by immunoSEQ multiplex PCR; TCRdb stores in-frame clones only, minus some. V, J and clone size were drawn from that table, and D and trimming were deduced from the DNA. The sample has 35,000 to 50,000 clones; about 85% are singletons. V lost 3 bases to trimming and J lost 7 bases; unmatched junction nucleotides: 7. Germline CDR1 SGHNT, CDR2 YYREEE (reference sequence). The CDR3 runs 14 residues. What was sequenced was peripheral blood. The TCR was taken from a woman of 80 years or more with acute or convalescent COVID-19. J is TRBJ1-1 and V is TRBV5-4, with 9 positions matching TRBD1. CDR3 in DNA: TGTGCCAGCAGCTCCCGGACAGGGGAGGATGAAGCTTTCTTT. Protein sequence: CASSSRTGEDEAFF. Based on the CDR3 plus reference TRBV5-4 and TRBJ1-1, the full variable domain is ETGVTQSPTHLIKTRGQQVTLRCSSQSGHNTVSWYQQALGQGPQFIFQYYREEENGRGNFPPRFSGLQFPNYSSELNVNALELDDSALYLCASSSRTGEDEAFFGQGTRLTVV.